A single sample is the source of the 9 T cell receptor beta chains below, sequenced in a study of T cell responses to AZD1222 COVID-19 vaccine. Sequenced by immunoSEQ multiplex PCR; TCRdb stores in-frame clones only, minus some. Here the sample spans about 190,000 clones, over 80% being singletons. This material consisted of peripheral blood, taken on day 0 of MenACWY control vaccination. Every receptor here comes from an adult in good health.

This clone was seen only once. This chain joins TRBV18 and TRBJ1-1, with D possibly being TRBD1 (5 bases). Germline V gene sequence: CDR1 KGHSH, CDR2 LQKENI. The CDR3 is 15 residues long. The V end lost 0 bases, the J end lost 5 bases, and 13 bases lay between the germline ends. The DNA for the CDR3 is TGTGCCAGCTCACCACCTGCCGGGGGGGATACTGAAGCTTTCTTT. Encoded protein: CASSPPAGGDTEAFF.

Only one count was recorded for this clone. V gene TRBV11-2 combines with J gene TRBJ2-3, with TRBD2 identical over 12 bases. This CDR3 region has 19 residues. After removal of 2 bases from V and 0 bases from J, the junction contained 9 bases not matched to a gene. Germline-derived CDR1 and CDR2 are SGHAT and FQNNGV. The CDR3 DNA is TGTGCCAGCAGCTTATTTTGGACTAGCGGGATGAAGAGCACAGATACGCAGTATTTT. Translated, it gives CASSLFWTSGMKSTDTQYF.

J is TRBJ1-5 and V is TRBV7-9, with D maybe TRBD1 (5 bases). Germline V gene data show CDR1 as SEHNR and CDR2 as FQNEAQ (reference sequence). CDR3 length equals 15 residues. Deletions cut 4 bases from V and 1 base from J, with 11 bases between. The CDR3 bases are TGTGCCAGCAGCTCCGCGGGGGGAAGCAATCAGCCCCAGCATTTT. It is translated as CASSSAGGSNQPQHF.

The chain links TRBV15 to TRBJ2-2, with D tentatively TRBD1 (6 bases). This CDR3 is built from 17 residues. Germline-derived CDR1 and CDR2 are LNHNV and YYDKDF (reference sequence). Trimming took off 1 base at V and 0 bases at J, with 12 bases between the two ends. The CDR3 protein is CATSRGLTGANTGELFF. The DNA for the CDR3 is TGTGCCACCAGCAGAGGATTGACAGGCGCGAACACCGGGGAGCTGTTTTTT.

The V gene is TRBV9, the J gene TRBJ1-2; 10 nucleotides align to TRBD1. This CDR3 region has 15 residues. Per germline, CDR1 SGDLS and CDR2 YYNGEE. After removal of 3 bases from V and 5 bases from J, the junction contained 7 bases not matched to a gene. CDR3 residues: CASSAPRQGAYGYTF. CDR3 in DNA: TGTGCCAGCAGCGCCCCAAGACAGGGGGCGTATGGCTACACCTTC.

The CDR3 DNA is TGTGCCAGCAGCTTAGTAGGAGGGAATTTACGGGGCTACACCTTC. This encodes CASSLVGGNLRGYTF. V usage is TRBV7-2 and J usage is TRBJ1-2; D gene ambiguous. In germline, CDR1 is SGHTA, CDR2 FQGNSA. This CDR3 has 15 residues. Trimming took off 1 base at V and 8 bases at J, with 17 bases between the two ends. Full variable domain (rest looked up from reference TRBV7-2 and TRBJ1-2): GAGVSQSPSNKVTEKGKDVELRCDPISGHTALYWYRQSLGQGLEFLIYFQGNSAPDKSGLPSDRFSAERTGGSVSTLTIQRTQQEDSAVYLCASSLVGGNLRGYTFGSGTRLTVV.

The rearrangement joins TRBV9 to TRBJ2-2; D remains ambiguous. Trimming pared 4 bases from V and 0 bases from J, leaving 10 bases between. The CDR3 contains 15 residues. The germline CDR1 and CDR2 sequences are SGDLS and YYNGEE. This CDR3 is CASSQRSSNTGELFF. For the CDR3, the DNA is TGTGCCAGCAGCCAGAGAAGTTCGAACACCGGGGAGCTGTTTTTT.

The rearrangement joins TRBV7-9 to TRBJ2-7; 10 bases match TRBD1. V lost 5 bases to trimming and J lost 2 bases; unmatched junction nucleotides: 9. CDR1 is SEHNR, CDR2 FQNEAQ, per germline (reference sequence). The CDR3 is 16 residues long. CDR3 loop: CASSHSGTGATYEQYF. The CDR3 DNA reads TGTGCCAGCAGCCATTCCGGGACAGGGGCGACCTACGAGCAGTACTTC.

The chain is built from TRBV2 and TRBJ1-4, with 7 bases aligning to TRBD1. Germline CDR1 and CDR2: SNHLY and FYNNEI. The CDR3 consists of 15 residues. V lost 6 bases to trimming and J lost 7 bases; unmatched junction nucleotides: 11. The CDR3 bases are TGTGCCAGCAGGAAGCCCGGGACAGTGCGTGAAAAACTGTTTTTT. It is translated as CASRKPGTVREKLFF. Filled out from reference TRBV2 and TRBJ1-4, the complete variable domain reads EPEVTQTPSHQVTQMGQEVILRCVPISNHLYFYWYRQILGQKVEFLVSFYNNEISEKSEIFDDQFSVERPDGSNFTLKIRSTKLEDSAMYFCASRKPGTVREKLFFGSGTQLSVL.